This TCR beta chain was captured by sequencing in a study of identical twins. TCRdb used MiXCR to reprocess the 5' RACE reads, holding one entry per CDR3 protein. The table records approximately 700,000 distinct CDR3 sequences, around 6% of them present only once. Germline V gene sequence: CDR1 SGHRS, CDR2 YFSETQ. The CDR3 spans 17 residues. V shed 0 bases and J 1 base; nucleotides not matched to a gene: 7. Study results and limitations: Those out-of-frame alpha sequences shared by twins showed an excess of low generation probability.

This clonotype was recorded a few times. Its antigen remains unidentified. J is TRBJ2-3 and V is TRBV5-1; 8 nucleotides align to TRBD2. Material: naive T cells sorted from blood. The TCR comes from a man between 18 and 29 years old in good health. The chain's CDR3 is CASSLGGAGVRTDTQYF. The CDR3 coding sequence is TGCGCCAGCAGCTTGGGCGGAGCGGGAGTCCGCACAGATACGCAGTATTTT.